This entry lists 12 T cell receptor beta chains sequenced from one sample in a study of PD-L1 blockade in urothelial cancer. The protocol was immunoSEQ multiplex PCR, while the TCRdb copy is restricted to in-frame clones and leaves out a portion. The profile shows under 40,000 clones, approximately 90% of them singletons. The sequencing here drew on PBMCs, taken around atezolizumab (anti-PD-L1) treatment. These receptors all come from a man aged 65 to 79 with urothelial cancer.

This rearrangement joins TRBV30 to TRBJ2-1, with 9 nucleotides matching TRBD2. The germline V gene has CDR1 GTSNPN and CDR2 SVGIG (reference sequence). The CDR3 has 17 amino acids. The ends lost 5 bases at V and 7 bases at J; junction bases unmatched: 18. The CDR3: CAWAAPPASGMINEQFF. The CDR3, as DNA: TGTGCCTGGGCCGCCCCTCCTGCTAGCGGGATGATAAATGAGCAGTTCTTC.

This chain connects TRBV9 to TRBJ2-7; 7 bases map to TRBD1. The length of the CDR3 is 13 residues. Germline V CDR1 and CDR2: SGDLS, YYNGEE. V shed 4 bases and J 9 bases; nucleotides not matched to a gene: 10. The CDR3 is CASSPTGTVGQYF. The DNA for the CDR3 is TGTGCCAGCAGCCCTACCGGGACAGTGGGGCAGTACTTC.

V is TRBV19 and J is TRBJ2-3; tentatively, D is TRBD2 (6 bases). CDR3 length equals 14 residues. Germline assignment: CDR1 LNHDA and CDR2 SQIVND (reference sequence). Trimming left V 4 bases short and J 3 bases short, with 11 bases between. The CDR3 nucleotides are TGTGCCAGTAGTAACCGGGGGAGGACAGATACGCAGTATTTT. It is translated as CASSNRGRTDTQYF.

The CDR3 reads CAISERTQSYNEQFF. The CDR3 bases are TGTGCCATCAGTGAGAGGACTCAATCCTACAATGAGCAGTTCTTC. The V and J genes are TRBV10-3 and TRBJ2-1; D is possibly TRBD2 (5 bases). Trimming cost V 2 bases and J 1 base, with 9 bases left between them. The CDR3 has 15 residues. Germline V gene lookup returns CDR1 ENHRY and CDR2 SYGVKD.

V gene TRBV7-2 combines with J gene TRBJ1-3; D remains ambiguous. V gave up 1 base and J gave up 0 bases, with 7 bases separating them. Germline-derived CDR1 and CDR2 are SGHTA and FQGNSA. This CDR3 contains 15 residues. The CDR3 loop is CASSLVSSSGNTIYF. CDR3 nucleotides: TGTGCCAGCAGCTTAGTGTCCAGCTCTGGAAACACCATATATTTT.

The CDR3 sequence: CASSLAGPQETQYF. For the CDR3, the DNA is TGTGCCAGCAGTTTAGCGGGGCCTCAAGAGACCCAGTACTTC. The chain carries TRBV28 and TRBJ2-5; a weak D match, TRBD2 (6 bases). The CDR3 is 14 amino acids. Trimming took 2 bases from V and 2 from J, leaving 9 bases between them. CDR1 MDHEN and CDR2 SYDVKM come from the germline V gene.

The chain recombines TRBV14 with TRBJ1-4; 7 nucleotides align to TRBD1. The CDR3 length is 18 residues. Germline CDR1 and CDR2: SGHDN and FVKESK. J lost 5 bases, V lost 3 bases, and 15 bases had no gene match. CDR3 residues: CASSQYRGGGTQNEKLFF. The CDR3 DNA reads as TGTGCCAGCAGCCAGTACAGGGGCGGAGGAACACAAAATGAAAAACTGTTTTTT.

The chain links TRBV7-8 to TRBJ2-7, with TRBD1 as a possible D gene (5 bases). The CDR3 runs to 15 residues. V was shortened by 7 bases and J by 0 bases, with 16 bases between the two germline ends. Germline loops: CDR1 SGHVS, CDR2 FQNEAQ. CDR3 DNA: TGTGCCAGCACCCGAATCCCAGGGAACTCCTACGAGCAGTACTTC. Protein sequence: CASTRIPGNSYEQYF.

The chain employs TRBV7-2 and TRBJ1-4, with a weak D call TRBD1 (6 bases). Between the trimmed V and J ends, which lost 6 bases and 8 bases, there was a span of 10 bases. Germline V gene lookup returns CDR1 SGHTA and CDR2 FQGNSA. The CDR3 spans 12 residues. The CDR3 loop reads CASSLRGEKLFF. As DNA, the CDR3 is TGTGCCAGCAGTCTTAGGGGGGAAAAACTGTTTTTT.

The chain links TRBV28 to TRBJ2-7; TRBD1 agrees at 7 bases. Germline CDR1 MDHEN, CDR2 SYDVKM. After removal of 4 bases from V and 5 bases from J, the junction contained 8 bases not matched to a gene. The CDR3 runs to 14 residues. The CDR3 nucleotides are TGTGCCAGCAGTTGGGCAGGGGGATACAACGAGCAGTACTTC. The encoded protein is CASSWAGGYNEQYF.

The chain uses TRBV5-1 and TRBJ2-1, with D uncertain. CDR3 length: 17 amino acids. Germline loops: CDR1 SGHRS, CDR2 YFSETQ. V was shortened by 0 bases and J by 0 bases, with 13 bases between the two germline ends. The DNA of the CDR3 is TGCGCCAGCAGCTTGGTTCCGTCCGATAGCTCCTACAATGAGCAGTTCTTC. Amino acid sequence: CASSLVPSDSSYNEQFF.

V gene TRBV6-1 combines with J gene TRBJ2-6, with 9 bases aligning to TRBD1. Germline CDR1 and CDR2: MNHNS and SASEGT. J lost 0 bases, V lost 3 bases, and 3 bases had no gene match. The CDR3 runs 17 residues. The CDR3 sequence is CASSERGQGSGANVLTF. The DNA for the CDR3 is TGTGCCAGCAGTGAGAGGGGACAGGGCTCTGGGGCCAACGTCCTGACTTTC.